Shown below are 4 T cell receptor beta chains from a single sample sequenced in a study of T cells in Graves' hyperthyroidism and ophthalmopathy. From RNA transcripts, TCR beta CDR3 regions were amplified. HTBI primers were employed in a first-round RT-PCR of the TCR CDR3. TCRdb redid the calling of the multiplex PCR reads with MiXCR, one entry per CDR3 protein. The repertoire holds around 300,000 distinct CDR3 sequences, with less than 30% as singletons. Input material: blood. The origin of the receptors is a man aged 35 to 55 with Graves' hyperthyroidism that later progressed to Graves' ophthalmopathy.

This clonotype showed up many times. V usage is TRBV19 and J usage is TRBJ2-5, with no clear D. V was cut by 4 bases and J by 4 bases, with 19 bases left in between. Germline CDR1 and CDR2: LNHDA and SQIVND (reference sequence). The CDR3 runs to 16 residues. CDR3 loop: CASSTYTDSLGETQYF. The CDR3, as DNA: TGTGCCAGTAGTACCTATACCGACTCCCTCGGAGAGACCCAGTACTTC. The entire variable domain, with the rest obtained from reference TRBV19 and TRBJ2-5, is as follows: DGGITQSPKYLFRKEGQNVTLSCEQNLNHDAMYWYRQDPGQGLRLIYYSQIVNDFQKGDIAEGYSVSREKKESFPLTVTSAQKNPTAFYLCASSTYTDSLGETQYFGPGTRLLVL.

The J gene is TRBJ2-7, the V gene TRBV30; tentatively, D is TRBD1 (5 bases). V was trimmed by 1 base and J by 3 bases, leaving 16 bases between them. The germline V gene has CDR1 GTSNPN and CDR2 SVGIG (reference sequence). The CDR3 covers 15 residues. DNA of the CDR3: TGTGCCTGGAGTGCCCTCGACAGAAACCTCTACGAGCAGTACTTC. Translation gives CAWSALDRNLYEQYF.

The chain is built from TRBV6-1 and TRBJ1-5; perhaps TRBD1 as D (5 bases). The V and J ends lost 8 bases and 1 base respectively, with 21 bases between them. Germline CDR1 reads MNHNS; CDR2 reads SASEGT. This CDR3 spans 17 amino acids. DNA for the CDR3: TGTGCCAGCCTCGAAGGGGTCCTGGAGGGGAGCAATCAGCCCCAGCATTTT. Protein product: CASLEGVLEGSNQPQHF.

This clonotype was observed many times. The rearrangement joins TRBV20-1 to TRBJ2-7; 9 bases are shared with TRBD2. Germline V gives CDR1 DFQATT, CDR2 SNEGSKA (reference sequence). CDR3 size: 14 residues. V shed 2 bases and J 2 bases; nucleotides not matched to a gene: 4. The CDR3 nucleotides are TGCAGTGCTAGATTTCCTAGCGGGACCTACGAGCAGTACTTC. Translating gives CSARFPSGTYEQYF.